This T cell receptor (beta chain) was retrieved from a study of control samples from healthy donors and cancer patients. Trimming pared 1 base from V and 1 base from J, leaving 4 bases between. The CDR3 runs to 13 residues. Germline V CDR1 and CDR2: MGHRA, YSYEKL. Libraries were prepared by immunoSEQ multiplex PCR; TCRdb keeps only in-frame clonotypes and omits some of them. The sample holds tens of thousands of clones; less than 90% are singletons and the top ten take about 4.2%. Input material: blood. This clonotype was obtained from a woman aged 45-59 years in good health. The J gene is TRBJ1-1, the V gene TRBV4-1; no clear D. DNA for the CDR3: TGCGCCAGCAGCCAAGGACGGAACACTGAAGCTTTCTTT. Its translation is CASSQGRNTEAFF.